This record concerns one T cell receptor (beta chain) sequence. These data belong to a study of cytomegalovirus exposure and HLA in healthy donors. Looked up from germline, CDR1 is MDHEN and CDR2 is SYDVKM. The CDR3 loop spans 15 amino acids. With 6 bases removed from V and 4 bases from J, the gap between germline ends came to 18 bases. 60 Vbeta and 13 Jbeta primers were used in PCR. Sequencing was performed with immunoSEQ multiplex PCR; in TCRdb, only in-frame clones are kept and a portion is missing. The table shows 130,000 or so clones, with around four fifths occurring only once. The chain employs TRBV28 and TRBJ1-2; D is possibly TRBD1 (5 bases). This receptor was obtained from a male donor in good health and CMV-seronegative. The sample consisted of PBMCs. The DNA for the CDR3 is TGTGCCAGCAGCCCTGAGTCGACAGCCTCCTATGGCTACACCTTC. The encoded protein is CASSPESTASYGYTF.